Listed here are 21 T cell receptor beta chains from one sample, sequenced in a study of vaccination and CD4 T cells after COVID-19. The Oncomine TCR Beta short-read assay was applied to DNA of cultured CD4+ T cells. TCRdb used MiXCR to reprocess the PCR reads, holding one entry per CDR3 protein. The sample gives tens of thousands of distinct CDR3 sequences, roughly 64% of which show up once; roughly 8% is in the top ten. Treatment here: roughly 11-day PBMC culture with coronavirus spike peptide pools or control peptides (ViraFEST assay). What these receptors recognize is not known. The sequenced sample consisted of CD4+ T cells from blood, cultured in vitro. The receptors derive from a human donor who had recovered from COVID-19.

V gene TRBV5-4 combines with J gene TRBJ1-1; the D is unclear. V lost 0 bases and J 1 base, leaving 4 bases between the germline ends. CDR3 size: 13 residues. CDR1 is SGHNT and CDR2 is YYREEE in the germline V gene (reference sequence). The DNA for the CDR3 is TGTGCCAGCAGCTTGGGGGCGAACACTGAAGCTTTCTTT. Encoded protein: CASSLGANTEAFF.

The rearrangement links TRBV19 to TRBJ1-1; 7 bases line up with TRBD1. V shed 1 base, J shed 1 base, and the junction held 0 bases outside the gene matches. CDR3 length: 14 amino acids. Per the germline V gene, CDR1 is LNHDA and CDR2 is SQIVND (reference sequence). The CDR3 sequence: CASSIGTGNTEAFF. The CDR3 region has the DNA TGTGCCAGTAGTATAGGGACAGGGAACACTGAAGCTTTCTTT.

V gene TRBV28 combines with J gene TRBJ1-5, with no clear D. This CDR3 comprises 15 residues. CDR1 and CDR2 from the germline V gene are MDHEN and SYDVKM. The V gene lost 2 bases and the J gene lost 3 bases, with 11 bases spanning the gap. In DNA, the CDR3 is TGTGCCAGCAGTTTAAAAGGCAGTTACAATCAGCCCCAGCATTTT. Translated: CASSLKGSYNQPQHF.

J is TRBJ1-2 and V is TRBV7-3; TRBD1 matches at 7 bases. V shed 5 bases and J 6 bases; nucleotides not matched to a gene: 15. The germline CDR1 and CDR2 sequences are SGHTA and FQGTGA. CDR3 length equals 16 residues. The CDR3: CASSPQTGLGADGYTF. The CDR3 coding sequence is TGTGCCAGCAGCCCGCAGACAGGGCTGGGGGCGGATGGCTACACCTTC.

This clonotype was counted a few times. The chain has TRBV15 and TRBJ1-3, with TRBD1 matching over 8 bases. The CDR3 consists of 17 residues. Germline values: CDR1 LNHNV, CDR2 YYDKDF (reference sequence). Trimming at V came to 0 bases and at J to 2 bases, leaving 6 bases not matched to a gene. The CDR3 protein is CATSRDGQGATGNTIYF. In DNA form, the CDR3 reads TGTGCCACCAGCAGAGATGGGCAGGGGGCTACTGGAAACACCATATATTTT.

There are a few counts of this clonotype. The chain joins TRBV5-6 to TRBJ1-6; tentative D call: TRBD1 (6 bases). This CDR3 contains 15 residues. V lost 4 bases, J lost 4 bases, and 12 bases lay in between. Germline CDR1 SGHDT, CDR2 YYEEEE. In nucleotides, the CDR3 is TGTGCCAGCAGCCCAAGGGGGTCATATAATTCACCCCTCCACTTT. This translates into CASSPRGSYNSPLHF.

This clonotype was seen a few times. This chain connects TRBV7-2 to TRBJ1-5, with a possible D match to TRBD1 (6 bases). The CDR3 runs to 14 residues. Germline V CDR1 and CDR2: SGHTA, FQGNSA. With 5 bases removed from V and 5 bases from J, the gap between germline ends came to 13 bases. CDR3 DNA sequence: TGTGCCAGCAGCCCCGGACAGCTATATCAGCCCCAGCATTTT. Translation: CASSPGQLYQPQHF. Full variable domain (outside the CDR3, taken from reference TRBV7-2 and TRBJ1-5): GAGVSQSPSNKVTEKGKDVELRCDPISGHTALYWYRQSLGQGLEFLIYFQGNSAPDKSGLPSDRFSAERTGGSVSTLTIQRTQQEDSAVYLCASSPGQLYQPQHFGDGTRLSIL.

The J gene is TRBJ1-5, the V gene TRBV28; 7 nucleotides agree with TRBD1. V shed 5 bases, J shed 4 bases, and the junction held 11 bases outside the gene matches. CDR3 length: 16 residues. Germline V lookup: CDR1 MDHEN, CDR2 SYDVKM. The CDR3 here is CASSRKTGVGNQPQHF. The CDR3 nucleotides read TGTGCCAGCAGTCGCAAAACAGGGGTTGGAAATCAGCCCCAGCATTTT.

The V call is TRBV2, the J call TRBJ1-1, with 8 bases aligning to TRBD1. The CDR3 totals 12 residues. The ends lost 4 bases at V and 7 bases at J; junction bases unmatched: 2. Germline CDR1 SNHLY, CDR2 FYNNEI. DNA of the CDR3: TGTGCCAGCAGTGTGACAGGGGTTGAAGCTTTCTTT. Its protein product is CASSVTGVEAFF.

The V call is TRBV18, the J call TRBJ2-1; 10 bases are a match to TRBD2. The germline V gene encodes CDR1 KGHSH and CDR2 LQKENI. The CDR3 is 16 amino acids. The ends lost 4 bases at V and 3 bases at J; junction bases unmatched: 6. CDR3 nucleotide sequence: TGTGCCAGCTCACTGGGGGGACTAGCGATCTACAATGAGCAGTTCTTC. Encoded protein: CASSLGGLAIYNEQFF. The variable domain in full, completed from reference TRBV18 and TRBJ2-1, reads NAGVMQNPRHLVRRRGQEARLRCSPMKGHSHVYWYRQLPEEGLKFMVYLQKENIIDESGMPKERFSAEFPKEGPSILRIQQVVRGDSAAYFCASSLGGLAIYNEQFFGPGTRLTVL.

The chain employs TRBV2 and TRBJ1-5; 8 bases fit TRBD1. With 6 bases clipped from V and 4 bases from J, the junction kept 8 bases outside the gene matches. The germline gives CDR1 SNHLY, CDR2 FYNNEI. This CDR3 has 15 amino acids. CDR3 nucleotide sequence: TGTGCCAGCAGACCCGGACAGGGACGGAATCAGCCCCAGCATTTT. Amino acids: CASRPGQGRNQPQHF.

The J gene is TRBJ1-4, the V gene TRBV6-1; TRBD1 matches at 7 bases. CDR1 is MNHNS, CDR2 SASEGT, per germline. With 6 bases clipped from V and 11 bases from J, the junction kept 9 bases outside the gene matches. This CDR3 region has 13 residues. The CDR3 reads CASRVRGLEKLFF. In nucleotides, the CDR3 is TGTGCCAGCAGGGTCAGGGGGTTGGAGAAACTGTTTTTT.

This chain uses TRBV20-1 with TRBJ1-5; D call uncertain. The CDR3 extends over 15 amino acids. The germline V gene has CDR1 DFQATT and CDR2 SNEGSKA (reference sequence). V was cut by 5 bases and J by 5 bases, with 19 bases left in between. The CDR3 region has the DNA TGCAGTGCTCTGCGGGATGGACGGACGGATCAGCCCCAGCATTTT. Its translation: CSALRDGRTDQPQHF.

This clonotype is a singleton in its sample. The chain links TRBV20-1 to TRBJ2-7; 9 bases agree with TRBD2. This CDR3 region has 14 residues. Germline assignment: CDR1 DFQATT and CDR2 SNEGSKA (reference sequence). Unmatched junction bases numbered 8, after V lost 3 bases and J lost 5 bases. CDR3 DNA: TGCAGTGCTAGGTATAGCGGGAGAATTGACGAGCAGTACTTC. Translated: CSARYSGRIDEQYF.

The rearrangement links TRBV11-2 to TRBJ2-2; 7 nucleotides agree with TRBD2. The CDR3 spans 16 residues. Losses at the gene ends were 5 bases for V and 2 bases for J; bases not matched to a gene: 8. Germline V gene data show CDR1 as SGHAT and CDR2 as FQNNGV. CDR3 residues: CASSPRGAGNTGELFF. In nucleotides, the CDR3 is TGTGCCAGCAGCCCCCGGGGAGCGGGAAACACCGGGGAGCTGTTTTTT.

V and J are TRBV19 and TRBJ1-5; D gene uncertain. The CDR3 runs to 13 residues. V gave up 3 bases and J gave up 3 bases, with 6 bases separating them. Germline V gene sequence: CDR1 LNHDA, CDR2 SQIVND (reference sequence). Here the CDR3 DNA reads TGTGCCAGTAGTATCGCCCTCAATCAGCCCCAGCATTTT. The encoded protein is CASSIALNQPQHF.

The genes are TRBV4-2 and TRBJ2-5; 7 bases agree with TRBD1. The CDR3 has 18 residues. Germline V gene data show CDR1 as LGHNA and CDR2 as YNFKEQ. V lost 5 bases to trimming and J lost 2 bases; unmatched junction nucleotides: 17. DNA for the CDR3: TGTGCCAGCAGCGTCGGACAGGCTACGAAAGGGATTCAAGAGACCCAGTACTTC. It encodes CASSVGQATKGIQETQYF.

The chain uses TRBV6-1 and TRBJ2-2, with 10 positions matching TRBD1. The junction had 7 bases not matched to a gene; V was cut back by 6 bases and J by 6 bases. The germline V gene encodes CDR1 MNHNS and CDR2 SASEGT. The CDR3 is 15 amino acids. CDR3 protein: CASRPDRGIPGELFF. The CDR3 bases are TGTGCCAGCAGGCCGGACAGGGGGATTCCCGGGGAGCTGTTTTTT.

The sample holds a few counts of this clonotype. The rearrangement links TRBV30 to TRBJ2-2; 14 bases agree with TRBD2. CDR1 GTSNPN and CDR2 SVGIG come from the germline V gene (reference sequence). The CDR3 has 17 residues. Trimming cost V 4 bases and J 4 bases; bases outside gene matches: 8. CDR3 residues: CAWTPGLAGAGTGELFF. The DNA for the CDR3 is TGTGCCTGGACCCCGGGACTAGCGGGAGCCGGCACCGGGGAGCTGTTTTTT.

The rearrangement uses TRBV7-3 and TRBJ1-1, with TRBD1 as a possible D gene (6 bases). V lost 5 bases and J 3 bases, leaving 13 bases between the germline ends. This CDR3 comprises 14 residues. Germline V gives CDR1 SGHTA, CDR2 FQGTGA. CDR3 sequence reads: CASSRLQGDTEAFF. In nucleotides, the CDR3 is TGTGCCAGCAGCCGGTTACAGGGCGACACTGAAGCTTTCTTT.

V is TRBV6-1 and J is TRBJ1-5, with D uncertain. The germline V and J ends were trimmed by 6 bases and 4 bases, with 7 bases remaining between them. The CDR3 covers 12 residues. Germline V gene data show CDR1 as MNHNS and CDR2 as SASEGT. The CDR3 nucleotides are TGTGCCAGCAGAAAAGGGAATCAGCCCCAGCATTTT. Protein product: CASRKGNQPQHF.